Listed below are T cell receptor beta chains from one sample, sequenced in a study of response to subunit inactivated influenza vaccine. TCRdb re-called the RT-PCR reads with MiXCR, one entry per CDR3 protein. The sample includes under 850,000 distinct CDR3 sequences, around 20% seen only once; the top ten take roughly 10%. The material was PBMCs from blood, obtained about 5 days after vaccination. All receptors come from a man aged 50 to 59 who received an inactivated influenza vaccine. CDR3s include the opening cysteine and the closing phenylalanine or tryptophan. The D gene is left open where the match is weak. Only part of the rows carry a size: once, few, many, or a class if the clone is expanded.

>TRBD2|many|TRBJ2-5|TRBV7-2
CASSWGTSGGFQETQYF
TGTGCCAGCAGCTGGGGAACTAGCGGGGGATTTCAAGAGACCCAGTACTTC
>TRBD2|NA|TRBJ2-3|TRBV7-8
CAIGTGGRADTQYF
TGTGCCATCGGGACTGGCGGGAGGGCCGATACGCAGTATTTT
>NA|few|TRBJ2-4|TRBV5-1
CASSLTQEPLQYF
TGCGCCAGCAGCTTGACTCAGGAACCTCTTCAGTACTTC
>NA|NA|TRBJ2-1|TRBV12-3/TRBV12-4
CASSRIKGEQFF
TGTGCCAGCAGTAGAATTAAGGGTGAGCAGTTCTTC
>NA|NA|TRBJ2-3|TRBV6-1
CASTGRRAVADTQYF
TGTGCCAGCACCGGCAGGAGGGCCGTCGCAGATACGCAGTATTTT
>NA|few|TRBJ1-1|TRBV29-1
CSVDIGGLSTEAFF
TGCAGCGTTGATATCGGGGGGCTAAGCACTGAAGCTTTCTTT
>NA|NA|TRBJ2-3|TRBV6-5
CASSYSLGSDTQYF
TGTGCCAGCAGTTACTCGTTGGGGTCAGATACGCAGTATTTT
>TRBD2|NA|TRBJ2-3|TRBV20-1
CSARYRLAGVIVADTQYF
TGCAGTGCTAGATACCGACTAGCGGGAGTTATTGTCGCAGATACGCAGTATTTT
>NA|few|TRBJ2-7|TRBV20-1
CSSPAAGEREQYF
TGCAGTAGTCCGGCCGCAGGGGAGAGAGAGCAGTACTTC
>NA|many|TRBJ1-5|TRBV28
CAHSETANQPQHF
TGTGCCCACTCAGAGACAGCTAATCAGCCCCAGCATTTT
>TRBD1|few|TRBJ1-2|TRBV28
CASSLWDSRLNGYTF
TGTGCCAGCAGTTTGTGGGACAGTCGATTGAATGGCTACACCTTC
>NA|many|TRBJ2-1|TRBV7-2
CASSFYVTTYNEQFF
TGTGCCAGCAGCTTTTATGTGACAACCTACAATGAGCAGTTCTTC
>TRBD1|NA|TRBJ1-5|TRBV2
CASSRMGQSNHPQHF
TGTGCCAGCAGTCGGATGGGACAGAGCAATCATCCCCAGCATTTT
>NA|NA|TRBJ2-5|TRBV15
CATSSTRGLFSQETQYF
TGTGCCACCAGCAGTACCCGAGGGCTGTTTTCCCAAGAGACCCAGTACTTC
>NA|few|TRBJ2-2|TRBV24-1
CAAGAQNTGELFF
TGTGCCGCCGGCGCACAGAACACCGGGGAGCTGTTTTTT